The entry that follows covers one TCR beta chain sequence. Its antigen has not been determined. No qualities accompany the bases; no much larger clone lies one base away. The data stem from a study of T-cell reconstitution after alpha-beta-depleted transplantation in children listed by TCRdb under 2016. About the investigation overall: T-cell immune reconstitution after TCRalphabeta/CD19-depleted allogeneic hematopoietic cell transplantation in children was quantitatively tracked in the study by means of TCR repertoire profiling.

Relative to germline, V is missing 5 bases and J is missing 4 bases, with 3 bases of the junction outside any gene match. The CDR3 holds 15 amino acids from the cysteine to the phenylalanine. Only the CDR3 DNA is retained, 45 bases long and in frame from the first base. Libraries came from PCR. The sequencer was an Illumina HiSeq 2500. Molecular barcoding was employed in the preparation of TCR libraries, with unique molecular identifiers being used to normalize TCRbeta repertoire quantification. Using fastp at Q25 and MiXCR, TCRdb reprocessed the public reads and kept productive beta chains. Rows merge per CDR3 protein into single entries with the most common DNA and genes. Recorded for this sample are 580,000 or so distinct CDR3 sequences; more than 20% of them occurred a single time. The leading ten clones occupy around an eighth of the sample. Summary of the overall study and its limitations: The high TCRbeta diversity at day 60 in some patients was ascribed to recipient T cells and intrathymic progenitors that had survived conditioning. The apparently early recovery of alphabetaT-cell counts about two months after transplant reportedly depended on only several hundred rapidly expanded clones that came from non-depleted graft cells. The frequencies of hyperexpanded clones fell over the following months, and after one year, T-cell counts and TCRbeta diversity were mostly attributed to newly produced T cells.

The treatment or condition tag for this specimen amounts to: allogeneic hematopoietic cell transplantation with graft depleted of TCRalphabeta T cells and CD19 B cells. Transplant recipients were children who received TCRalphabeta/CD19-depleted allogeneic hematopoietic cell grafts. This clonotype originated in a boy in the first two years of life who had a stem cell transplant for acute myeloid leukemia, so the T cells may come from the graft donor. This chain joins TRBV12-3 or TRBV12-4 to TRBJ1-6, with 9 bases in between that match TRBD1. The source was PBMCs, mostly from graft donor cells, collected 360 days after TCRalphabeta/CD19-depleted stem cell transplant. The DNA reads as follows: TGTGCCAGCAGTCTGACAGGGGGGTATAATTCACCCCTCCACTTT. This translates into CASSLTGGYNSPLHF.